These 15 T cell receptor beta chains were all obtained from the same sample, sequenced in a study of cytomegalovirus exposure and HLA in healthy donors. 13 Jbeta primers and 60 Vbeta primers were used for the PCR. The table came from immunoSEQ multiplex PCR; TCRdb's copy has only in-frame clones and leaves some out. The repertoire has about 88,000 clones, about 90% of them found once; the top ten carry about 2.5%. The specimen was PBMCs. These receptors were collected from a man aged 18 to 30 in good health and CMV-seronegative.

This clone was seen only a few times. The CDR3 here is CASKGQAQLNTGELFF. CDR3 DNA: TGCGCCAGCAAGGGACAGGCCCAACTGAACACCGGGGAGCTGTTTTTT. The chain links TRBV5-1 to TRBJ2-2, with 8 bases matching TRBD1. Germline V gene data show CDR1 as SGHRS and CDR2 as YFSETQ. The CDR3 covers 16 residues. Germline trimming cut 6 bases from V and 1 base from J; bases unmatched to any gene: 8.

V and J are TRBV2 and TRBJ1-6; weak D call: TRBD1 (6 bases). Trimming took 3 bases from V and 2 from J, leaving 11 bases between them. The CDR3 has 16 amino acids. CDR1 SNHLY and CDR2 FYNNEI come from the germline V gene. CDR3 in amino acids: CASSDSDRTYNSPLHF. In DNA form, the CDR3 reads TGTGCCAGCAGTGATTCTGACAGGACCTATAATTCACCCCTCCACTTT.

This CDR3 reads CASGAGVRYNEQFF. The DNA for the CDR3 is TGCGCCAGTGGAGCGGGAGTAAGGTACAATGAGCAGTTCTTC. The chain has TRBV5-1 and TRBJ2-1; 8 bases align to TRBD2. The CDR3 has 14 amino acids. J lost 4 bases, V lost 8 bases, and 8 bases had no gene match. CDR1 SGHRS and CDR2 YFSETQ come from the germline V gene.

The V call is TRBV7-9, the J call TRBJ2-5; D gene ambiguous. Trimming stripped 5 bases from V and 5 bases from J, with 9 bases between. The germline CDR1 and CDR2 sequences are SEHNR and FQNEAQ (reference sequence). CDR3 length equals 12 residues. CDR3 sequence: CASSTQWETQYF. The CDR3 region has the DNA TGTGCCAGCAGCACCCAGTGGGAGACCCAGTACTTC.

V and J are TRBV5-6 and TRBJ2-7, with D possibly matching TRBD2 (7 bases). CDR1 is SGHDT, CDR2 YYEEEE, per germline. The CDR3 sequence is 14 residues long. V was clipped by 3 bases and J by 6 bases, with 16 bases between them. CDR3 in amino acids: CASSSFWGGLEQYF. CDR3 bases: TGTGCCAGCAGCTCCTTTTGGGGGGGGCTCGAGCAGTACTTC.

In regard to this clone: Within the sample, other DNA sequences also encode this same CDR3. This rearrangement joins TRBV6-1 to TRBJ1-2; D is perhaps TRBD1 (6 bases). This CDR3 has 15 amino acids. Germline lookup yields CDR1 MNHNS and CDR2 SASEGT. V was pared by 4 bases and J by 10 bases, with 22 bases between. CDR3 coding DNA: TGTGCCAGCAGTGCCAACCAGGGACACCCATGGCACTACACCTTC. This sequence encodes CASSANQGHPWHYTF.

The chain uses TRBV19 and TRBJ1-2; tentatively, D is TRBD1 (5 bases). Trimming stripped 11 bases from V and 5 bases from J, with 15 bases between. CDR1 and CDR2 (germline): LNHDA, SQIVND (reference sequence). The CDR3 is 12 amino acids. This CDR3 reads CASSRRGYGYTF. CDR3 DNA: TGTGCCTCCTCACGGAGGGGTTATGGCTACACCTTC.

The chain uses TRBV2 and TRBJ2-3, with 10 bases lining up with TRBD2. With V trimmed by 8 bases and J by 4 bases, 12 bases remained unmatched. CDR1 and CDR2 (germline): SNHLY, FYNNEI. The CDR3 extends over 16 amino acids. The CDR3 DNA sequence: TGTGCCAGCTCCCCTGTAGCGGGAGGTAGGTCAGATACGCAGTATTTT. Residues: CASSPVAGGRSDTQYF. Using reference TRBV2 and TRBJ2-3 for the parts outside the CDR3, the full variable domain is EPEVTQTPSHQVTQMGQEVILRCVPISNHLYFYWYRQILGQKVEFLVSFYNNEISEKSEIFDDQFSVERPDGSNFTLKIRSTKLEDSAMYFCASSPVAGGRSDTQYFGPGTRLTVL.

CDR3 coding DNA: TGCGCCAGCAGCCAGTTATTCGGGACTAGTATGGACTACGAGCAGTACTTC. Translating it yields CASSQLFGTSMDYEQYF. The rearrangement uses TRBV4-1 and TRBJ2-7, with TRBD2 matching over 8 bases. Germline V gene lookup returns CDR1 MGHRA and CDR2 YSYEKL. V shed 3 bases and J 3 bases; nucleotides not matched to a gene: 13. The CDR3 spans 17 residues.

The V gene is TRBV5-8, the J gene TRBJ1-3; the D is unclear. Germline CDR1 SGHTS, CDR2 YDEGEE. This CDR3 comprises 17 residues. V lost 0 bases, J lost 2 bases, and 15 bases lay in between. The CDR3 region is CASSLAVKRNPGNTIYF. In DNA form, the CDR3 reads TGTGCCAGCAGCTTGGCGGTGAAGAGGAACCCTGGAAACACCATATATTTT.

J is TRBJ2-1 and V is TRBV5-6, with TRBD2 matching 7 bases. Germline trimming cut 0 bases from V and 10 bases from J; bases unmatched to any gene: 10. The CDR3 runs 15 residues. Germline V lookup: CDR1 SGHDT, CDR2 YYEEEE. The CDR3 nucleotides read TGTGCCAGCAGCTTGGGTTTCGGGGGGAGCGGGGAGCAGTTCTTC. This gives the protein CASSLGFGGSGEQFF.

This sequence joins TRBV5-4 and TRBJ2-5, with 9 bases fitting TRBD1. This CDR3 region has 15 residues. Germline V gene data show CDR1 as SGHNT and CDR2 as YYREEE (reference sequence). V was clipped by 5 bases and J by 3 bases; unmatched bases: 8. Here the CDR3 reads CASRRGTGNEETQYF. CDR3 nucleotide sequence: TGTGCCAGCAGAAGAGGGACAGGGAACGAAGAGACCCAGTACTTC.

This clone was observed once. The chain uses TRBV5-6 and TRBJ2-7; 11 nucleotides line up with TRBD2. Germline V lookup: CDR1 SGHDT, CDR2 YYEEEE. Germline trimming cut 1 base from V and 1 base from J; bases unmatched to any gene: 10. This CDR3 is 18 amino acids long. CDR3 in amino acids: CASSLYGSGRASSYEQYF. As DNA, the CDR3 is TGTGCCAGCAGCTTGTACGGTAGCGGGAGGGCGTCATCCTACGAGCAGTACTTC.

The V call is TRBV14, the J call TRBJ2-1, with D maybe TRBD2 (5 bases). Trimming cost V 1 base and J 2 bases, with 15 bases left between them. CDR1 is SGHDN and CDR2 is FVKESK in the germline V gene. The CDR3 covers 17 residues. The DNA of the CDR3 is TGTGCCAGCAGCCAAGGTCGGTTGCGGGCCACCTACAATGAGCAGTTCTTC. As protein: CASSQGRLRATYNEQFF. Full variable domain (outside the CDR3, taken from reference TRBV14 and TRBJ2-1): EAGVTQFPSHSVIEKGQTVTLRCDPISGHDNLYWYRRVMGKEIKFLLHFVKESKQDESGMPNNRFLAERTGGTYSTLKVQPAELEDSGVYFCASSQGRLRATYNEQFFGPGTRLTVL.

The J gene is TRBJ2-1, the V gene TRBV4-3; 7 nucleotides line up with TRBD2. This CDR3 is built from 19 residues. With 1 base clipped from V and 3 bases from J, the junction kept 15 bases outside the gene matches. Germline V gene lookup returns CDR1 LGHNA and CDR2 YSLEER. The DNA for the CDR3 is TGCGCCAGCAGCCAAGGAGGAAATAGGACTAGGCGGGTCTACAATGAGCAGTTCTTC. Its translation is CASSQGGNRTRRVYNEQFF.